The clone carrying this TCR beta chain was detected only once. TCRdb's copy holds only in-frame clones and misses some; the assay was immunoSEQ multiplex PCR. The sample has over 150,000 clones, around 83% seen once. These data originate in a study of cytomegalovirus exposure and HLA in healthy donors. The trim removed 1 base at V and 6 bases at J, leaving 0 bases unmatched. From germline, CDR1 is SGHTA and CDR2 FQGNSA. The CDR3 totals 14 residues. The gene calls are TRBV7-2 and TRBJ1-5, with TRBD1 identical over 10 bases. This clonotype was sampled from a human donor in good health. Sequencing was done on a sample of PBMCs. In nucleotides, the CDR3 is TGTGCCAGCAGCTTAGGACAGGGGGCTCAGCCCCAGCATTTT. Protein product: CASSLGQGAQPQHF. The complete variable domain, with remaining parts taken from reference TRBV7-2 and TRBJ1-5, reads GAGVSQSPSNKVTEKGKDVELRCDPISGHTALYWYRQSLGQGLEFLIYFQGNSAPDKSGLPSDRFSAERTGGSVSTLTIQRTQQEDSAVYLCASSLGQGAQPQHFGDGTRLSIL.